Each of the 21 T cell receptor beta chains below was sequenced from the same sample in a study of T cell repertoires in cytomegalovirus infection. TCRdb recomputed calls from the reads with MiXCR, one row per CDR3 protein. In the table there are hundreds of thousands of distinct CDR3 sequences, 35% of which are singletons. Sequenced: PBMCs. These TCRs come from a human donor in good health (CMV status not recorded). Some clones in this sample may be carry-over from other donors' samples.

Note on this clonotype: This may be a read error, as it is one base from a much larger clone. V gene TRBV7-2 combines with J gene TRBJ2-4; 9 bases map to TRBD2. CDR3 length equals 16 residues. The germline V gene has CDR1 SGHTA and CDR2 FQGNSA. The CDR3 coding sequence is TGTGCCAGCAGCTTAATAGCGGGAGCTTTCGGAAACATTCGGTACTTC. This encodes CASSLIAGAFGNIRYF.

CDR3 region: CASSLSINYGYTF. The CDR3 nucleotides read TGTGCCAGCAGTTTAAGTATAAACTATGGCTACACCTTC. The chain recombines TRBV28 with TRBJ1-2; the D is unclear. This CDR3 has 13 residues. V was clipped by 2 bases and J by 2 bases, with 6 bases between them. The germline V gene encodes CDR1 MDHEN and CDR2 SYDVKM.

This clonotype was counted a few times. The chain combines TRBV28 with TRBJ1-5; D remains ambiguous. Germline lookup yields CDR1 MDHEN and CDR2 SYDVKM. V was pared by 6 bases and J by 6 bases, with 18 bases between. This CDR3 comprises 15 residues. CDR3 sequence: CASSPGRAYSQPQHF. The CDR3 nucleotides read TGTGCCAGCAGCCCCGGACGGGCTTACAGTCAGCCCCAGCATTTT.

This clonotype was found many times. The chain joins TRBV6-4 to TRBJ2-3, with 12 positions matching TRBD2. The germline gives CDR1 MRHNA, CDR2 SNTAGT. The CDR3 runs to 15 residues. V lost 4 bases and J lost 3; bases outside the gene matches: 2. DNA of the CDR3: TGTGCCAGCAGTGCGACTAGCGGGGGAACAGATACGCAGTATTTT. This encodes CASSATSGGTDTQYF.

This rearrangement joins TRBV15 to TRBJ2-1; D is perhaps TRBD2 (6 bases). Germline V CDR1 and CDR2: LNHNV, YYDKDF (reference sequence). V dropped 6 bases and J dropped 5 bases, with 11 bases sitting between them. The length of the CDR3 is 13 residues. The CDR3 reads CATREWRDNEQFF. The CDR3 coding sequence is TGTGCCACCAGGGAATGGAGGGACAATGAGCAGTTCTTC.

This clonotype was observed at least ten times. The rearrangement links TRBV7-2 to TRBJ1-5; D call uncertain. This CDR3 comprises 12 residues. V gave up 3 bases and J gave up 5 bases, with 5 bases separating them. CDR1 is SGHTA and CDR2 is FQGNSA in the germline V gene. The CDR3, as DNA: TGTGCCAGCAGCTTCCCCCATCAGCCCCAGCATTTT. Residues: CASSFPHQPQHF.

This clonotype was seen ten or more times. The chain recombines TRBV28 with TRBJ2-3; the D is unclear. Germline V gene data show CDR1 as MDHEN and CDR2 as SYDVKM. V was cut by 8 bases and J by 2 bases, with 20 bases left in between. CDR3 length equals 16 residues. The CDR3 DNA follows: TGTGCCAGCGGATCCCCCGTCGGGCCCCACACAGATACGCAGTATTTT. Amino acid sequence: CASGSPVGPHTDTQYF.

The chain links TRBV4-2 to TRBJ2-1, with D perhaps TRBD2 (5 bases). CDR1 is LGHNA and CDR2 is YNFKEQ in the germline V gene. The CDR3 spans 16 residues. V lost 4 bases and J lost 0, with 13 bases in between. The CDR3 loop is CASSRKPGSSYNEQFF. As DNA, the CDR3 is TGTGCCAGCAGCCGGAAGCCGGGGAGCTCCTACAATGAGCAGTTCTTC.

The V call is TRBV20-1, the J call TRBJ1-1, with TRBD1 identical over 7 bases. This CDR3 is built from 16 residues. Germline V gene data show CDR1 as DFQATT and CDR2 as SNEGSKA (reference sequence). Germline trimming cut 2 bases from V and 1 base from J; bases unmatched to any gene: 10. The CDR3 DNA sequence: TGCAGTGCTAGAAGGGGGCTCGCAGCAGCGAACACTGAAGCTTTCTTT. It translates to CSARRGLAAANTEAFF.

The chain uses TRBV4-1 and TRBJ1-6; D call uncertain. The CDR3 length is 15 residues. V was cut by 0 bases and J by 7 bases, with 10 bases left in between. Germline loops: CDR1 MGHRA, CDR2 YSYEKL. CDR3 loop: CASSQEMIRNSPLHF. DNA of the CDR3: TGCGCCAGCAGCCAAGAAATGATCCGGAATTCACCCCTCCACTTT.

This clonotype was counted only a few times. The chain recombines TRBV7-9 with TRBJ1-2; tentative D call: TRBD1 (6 bases). The V gene lost 5 bases and the J gene lost 1 base, with 14 bases spanning the gap. The CDR3 covers 15 residues. CDR1 is SEHNR and CDR2 is FQNEAQ in the germline V gene (reference sequence). CDR3 sequence (DNA): TGTGCCAGCAGCCAAGCGGGGGGCCATAACTATGGCTACACCTTC. Translating it yields CASSQAGGHNYGYTF.

This clonotype was counted a single time. This chain joins TRBV3-1 and TRBJ2-7; perhaps TRBD1 as D (5 bases). The V end was cut by 7 bases, the J end by 6 bases, with 16 bases between. There are 13 residues in the CDR3. Looked up from germline, CDR1 is LGHDT and CDR2 is YNNKEL (reference sequence). The CDR3 DNA follows: TGTGCCAGCACTAGTGTTCAGGGTTCCGAGCAGTACTTC. Translated, it gives CASTSVQGSEQYF.

The chain carries TRBV7-8 and TRBJ2-3; 7 bases map to TRBD2. J gave up 6 bases and V 0 bases, and 9 bases lay outside the gene matches. This CDR3 is 16 amino acids long. Germline values: CDR1 SGHVS, CDR2 FQNEAQ. CDR3 nucleotides: TGTGCCAGCAGCTTAGCGGCCAGGCGGCGGGAGGATACGCAGTATTTT. Translating it yields CASSLAARRREDTQYF.

The chain is built from TRBV7-4 and TRBJ2-5; 11 positions match TRBD2. Per germline, CDR1 SGHVT and CDR2 SQSDAQ. This CDR3 comprises 16 residues. J lost 0 bases, V lost 6 bases, and 6 bases had no gene match. CDR3 region: CASRVPGLADQETQYF. Here the CDR3 DNA reads TGTGCCAGCAGAGTCCCGGGACTAGCGGACCAAGAGACCCAGTACTTC.

The chain recombines TRBV5-6 with TRBJ2-1; D possibly uses TRBD1 or TRBD2 (6 bases each). This CDR3 is 14 amino acids long. CDR1 and CDR2 from the germline V gene are SGHDT and YYEEEE. The germline V and J ends were trimmed by 2 bases and 6 bases, with 12 bases remaining between them. This chain's CDR3 is CASSLPGGGNEQFF. CDR3 nucleotides: TGTGCCAGCAGCTTACCTGGAGGGGGCAATGAGCAGTTCTTC. Using reference TRBV5-6 and TRBJ2-1 for the parts outside the CDR3, the full variable domain is DAGVTQSPTHLIKTRGQQVTLRCSPKSGHDTVSWYQQALGQGPQFIFQYYEEEERQRGNFPDRFSGHQFPNYSSELNVNALLLGDSALYLCASSLPGGGNEQFFGPGTRLTVL.

This clonotype was observed a single time. The CDR3 end shows no conserved phenylalanine or tryptophan, and so a read error is likely. The rearrangement joins TRBV24-1 to TRBJ1-5; 7 nucleotides align to TRBD1. CDR1 is KGHDR, CDR2 SFDVKD, per germline. Trimming cost V 4 bases and J 4 bases; bases outside gene matches: 3. This CDR3 region has 14 residues. The chain's CDR3 is CATSDDRVNQPQHL. In nucleotides, the CDR3 is TGTGCCACCAGTGACGACAGGGTAAATCAGCCCCAGCATCTT.

The chain links TRBV6-6 to TRBJ1-1; 7 bases are shared with TRBD1. V lost 8 bases to trimming and J lost 1 base; unmatched junction nucleotides: 4. This CDR3 has 13 amino acids. Germline V CDR1 and CDR2: MNHNY, SVGAGI (reference sequence). The CDR3 coding sequence is TGTGCCAGCCGGGACAGTGCGAACACTGAAGCTTTCTTT. Its protein product is CASRDSANTEAFF.

This clonotype was found a few times. The chain employs TRBV7-2 and TRBJ1-5; the match to TRBD1 covers 7 bases. This CDR3 is built from 16 residues. CDR1 is SGHTA, CDR2 FQGNSA, per germline. V dropped 1 base and J dropped 3; count of bases not matched to a gene: 6. The CDR3 DNA is TGTGCCAGCAGCTTAGTTGGGACAGAGCCCAATCAGCCCCAGCATTTT. Translated: CASSLVGTEPNQPQHF.

This chain links TRBV9 with TRBJ2-5; D not resolved. Germline loops: CDR1 SGDLS, CDR2 YYNGEE. The CDR3 covers 14 residues. V shed 4 bases and J shed 5 bases, with 15 bases lying between them. The CDR3 region has the DNA TGTGCCAGCAGCCCTAACCCCGACGGGGAGACCCAGTACTTC. Protein product: CASSPNPDGETQYF.

This chain joins TRBV15 and TRBJ1-5, with D hard to call. The V gene's germline CDR1 is LNHNV and CDR2 YYDKDF (reference sequence). Trimming pared 0 bases from V and 7 bases from J, leaving 7 bases between. This CDR3 is 13 amino acids long. As DNA, the CDR3 is TGTGCCACCAGCAGAGATCTGATGCAGCCCCAGCATTTT. This gives the protein CATSRDLMQPQHF.

This clonotype was detected only a few times. The rearrangement uses TRBV11-1 and TRBJ2-2, with D hard to call. The CDR3 sequence is 16 residues long. V was clipped by 5 bases and J by 1 base, with 14 bases between them. Germline V gives CDR1 SGHAT, CDR2 FQDESV (reference sequence). This chain's CDR3 is CASSPTLLQNTGELFF. The DNA of the CDR3 is TGTGCCAGCAGCCCAACCCTACTCCAGAACACCGGGGAGCTGTTTTTT.